Sequencing of this TCR beta chain was carried out in a study of CD8 T cells in Susac syndrome. Germline V gives CDR1 KGHSH, CDR2 LQKENI. The CDR3 consists of 14 residues. Note on this clonotype: One end of the junction varies from germline; a read error may be responsible.

CD8+ and CD4+ T cells from blood underwent TCR beta sequencing, which was carried out in a high-throughput format. Negative isolation was used for CD8+ and CD4+ T cells and FACS enrichment for TEMRA cells. An amount of RNA that ranged from 0.5 to 1 ug was reverse transcribed with random hexamers. MiXCR, applied by TCRdb to the immunoSEQ multiplex PCR reads, yields one record per CDR3 protein. The sample shows 95,000 to 150,000 distinct CDR3 sequences, about 95% of them seen only once. Input material: CD4+ T cells from PBMCs. The chain joins TRBV18 to TRBJ2-7, with a tentative D call TRBD1 (6 bases). The sequence came from a human donor in good health. The CDR3: CASSPQGTSYEQYF. The CDR3 nucleotides are TGTGCCAGCTCGCCACAGGGAACGTCGTACGAGCAGTACTTC.